The rows below give T cell receptor beta chains drawn from one sample of a study of blood T cells in healthy people across ages. TCRdb re-derived calls from the 5' RACE reads in MiXCR, one entry per CDR3 protein. The data show 1.5 million to 2 million distinct CDR3 sequences, 25% to 30% seen once. Sequencing was done on a sample of blood. The source is a woman aged 25-40 years in good health. Each CDR3 is given with its conserved first and last residue. The D gene is left open where the match is weak. Some rows mark clone size as missing; the rest say once, few, many or name a class of expanded clone.

D gene | J gene | clone size | V gene | CDR3 DNA | CDR3 protein
NA | TRBJ2-1 | NA | TRBV5-6 | TGTGCCAGCAGCTTTCGGGACACCCCCTACAATGAGCAGTTCTTC | CASSFRDTPYNEQFF
NA | TRBJ1-2 | NA | TRBV12-3/TRBV12-4 | TGTGCCAGCAGTCCACCACAGGGACTCCTTTATGGCTACACCTTC | CASSPPQGLLYGYTF
NA | TRBJ2-7 | many | TRBV7-2 | TGTGCCAGCCCCGGTCTAGCGTACGAGCAGTACTTC | CASPGLAYEQYF
NA | TRBJ1-5 | few | TRBV2 | TGTGCCAGCAGTATAGGACGGAACAATCAGCCCCAGCATTTT | CASSIGRNNQPQHF
NA | TRBJ2-1 | NA | TRBV20-1 | TGCAGTGCTAGGACGGGGTCCTACAATGAGCGGTTCTTC | CSARTGSYNERFF
NA | TRBJ2-3 | few | TRBV6-6 | TGTGCCAGCACCAAGAGGGGGTCCAGCACAGATACGCAGTATTTT | CASTKRGSSTDTQYF
TRBD2 | TRBJ2-1 | NA | TRBV29-1 | TGCAGCGCGAAGGGACTAGCGGGCCCCTACAATGAGCAGTTCTTC | CSAKGLAGPYNEQFF
TRBD1 | TRBJ2-7 | NA | TRBV29-1 | TGCAGCGTCAAAATGGGACAGGGGGACTACGAGCAGTACTTC | CSVKMGQGDYEQYF
TRBD2 | TRBJ2-5 | NA | TRBV7-2 | TGTGCCAGCAGCTTTCAACGGGGGGGCAAAGAGACCCAGTACTTC | CASSFQRGGKETQYF
TRBD1 | TRBJ1-2 | few | TRBV6-1 | TGTGCCAGCAGTGACGGGACAGGGGGTAGCTATGGCTACACCTTC | CASSDGTGGSYGYTF
TRBD2 | TRBJ2-5 | NA | TRBV12-3/TRBV12-4 | TGTGCCAGCAGTCTAGGACTAGCGGGAGGAGAGGCCCAGTACTTC | CASSLGLAGGEAQYF
TRBD2 | TRBJ2-1 | few | TRBV7-3 | TGTGCCAGCAGCTTAAACGGGGGGAGCTCCTACAATGAGCAGTTCTTC | CASSLNGGSSYNEQFF
TRBD1 | TRBJ1-4 | NA | TRBV7-2 | TGTGCCAGCAGCCGGGACAGCTATGCAACTAATGAAAAACTGTTTTTT | CASSRDSYATNEKLFF
NA | TRBJ2-1 | NA | TRBV7-2 | TGTGCCAGCAGCTCCGACCTAACTAGCATAGGTAATGAGCAGTTCTTC | CASSSDLTSIGNEQFF
NA | TRBJ2-6 | NA | TRBV7-3 | TGTGCCAGCAGCTTATGGGACTCTGGGGCCAACGTCCTGACTTTC | CASSLWDSGANVLTF
TRBD1 | TRBJ2-6 | few | TRBV6-1 | TGTGCCAGCACGGAGGGGACAGGGGTTACTGGGGCCAACGTCCTGACTTTC | CASTEGTGVTGANVLTF
NA | TRBJ2-1 | many | TRBV20-1 | TGCAGTGCTAGAGTGGGGGCTAGGGAGGAGTTCTTC | CSARVGAREEFF
TRBD1 | TRBJ2-7 | few | TRBV20-1 | TGCAGTGCTAGAGTCGGGACAGGGTGGTACTCCTACGAGCAGTACTTC | CSARVGTGWYSYEQYF
NA | TRBJ2-7 | NA | TRBV7-2 | TGTGCCAGCAGCTTTCGGAGAGACTCCTACGAGCAGTACTTC | CASSFRRDSYEQYF
NA | TRBJ1-1 | NA | TRBV6-5 | TGTGCCAGCAGGACAGAAGGAAACACTGAAGCTTTCTTT | CASRTEGNTEAFF
TRBD1 | TRBJ2-7 | NA | TRBV20-1 | TGCAGTGCCCATCGACAGGGGGCGGGGTACGAGCAGTACTTC | CSAHRQGAGYEQYF
TRBD1 | TRBJ2-7 | few | TRBV7-2 | TGTGCCAGCAGCCCAGAACAGGGGTACGAGCAGTACTTC | CASSPEQGYEQYF
TRBD2 | TRBJ2-3 | many | TRBV4-1 | TGCGCCAGCAGCCGATTTCTAGCGGGGGAGATCACAGATACGCAGTATTTT | CASSRFLAGEITDTQYF
TRBD2 | TRBJ2-7 | few | TRBV4-3 | TGCGCCAGCAGCCAAGGACTAGCGGCGGCCTACGAGCAGTACTTC | CASSQGLAAAYEQYF
TRBD2 | TRBJ2-1 | few | TRBV12-3/TRBV12-4 | TGTGCCAGCAGCCATACCGACCGTAGACTAGCGGGCTTGCCATACAATGAGCAGTTCTTC | CASSHTDRRLAGLPYNEQFF
NA | TRBJ2-7 | NA | TRBV7-9 | TGTGCCAGCAGCTTAGAATCGGGTCCCCCAGAATTC | CASSLESGPPEF
TRBD2 | TRBJ2-7 | NA | TRBV13 | TGTGCCAGCAGTCAGGCCGGATGGGAGCGGGGCTACGAGCAGTACTTC | CASSQAGWERGYEQYF
NA | TRBJ1-2 | NA | TRBV28 | TGTGCCAGCAGTTTAAGTGCGGGGATTAACTATGGCTACACCTTC | CASSLSAGINYGYTF
TRBD1 | TRBJ2-1 | NA | TRBV5-1 | TGCGCCAGCAGCCCGGGACAGGGTTTTAATGAGCAGTTCTTC | CASSPGQGFNEQFF
TRBD1 | TRBJ1-2 | NA | TRBV28 | TGTGCCAGCAGTTACTCGACAGGGGAGCTCTATGGCTACACCTTC | CASSYSTGELYGYTF
TRBD1 | TRBJ1-2 | many | TRBV20-1 | TGCAGTGCTAGGGATGCTGGGGACTGGCGACAGGGGAGAGGCTACACCTTC | CSARDAGDWRQGRGYTF
NA | TRBJ1-1 | NA | TRBV27 | TGTGCCAGCAAGAGAACCTTGAACACTGAAGCTTTCTTT | CASKRTLNTEAFF
NA | TRBJ2-7 | NA | TRBV27 | TGTGCCAGCAGTCCCCGCCCCTTTACCTCCTACGAGCAGTACTTC | CASSPRPFTSYEQYF
TRBD1 | TRBJ1-3 | NA | TRBV6-6 | TGTGCCAGCAGTTCACAGGGGGCATATTCTGGAAACACCATATATTTT | CASSSQGAYSGNTIYF
NA | TRBJ2-7 | NA | TRBV12-3/TRBV12-4 | TGTGCCAGCAGTATACAGGGCCCAAGAGGAGAGCAGTACTTC | CASSIQGPRGEQYF
TRBD1 | TRBJ2-3 | many | TRBV15 | TGTGCCACCAGCGTGGGACAGGGCTCCACAGATACGCAGTATTTT | CATSVGQGSTDTQYF
TRBD1 | TRBJ2-4 | few | TRBV27 | TGTGCCAGCAGTTCCTCCGGGACAGGGGCAAACATTCAGTACTTC | CASSSSGTGANIQYF
NA | TRBJ2-5 | NA | TRBV10-3 | TGTGCCATCAACGATAGGGGCTATGGTGAGACCCAGTACTTC | CAINDRGYGETQYF
NA | TRBJ1-5 | NA | TRBV10-3 | TGTGCCATCAGAGAACAGGGTTTTTTACAGCCCCAGCATTTT | CAIREQGFLQPQHF
TRBD2 | TRBJ2-3 | few | TRBV20-1 | TGCAGTGCCCAAGGACTAGGGGTACGGGATACGCAGTATTTT | CSAQGLGVRDTQYF
TRBD1 | TRBJ1-5 | once | TRBV7-9 | TGTGCCAGCGGCTTAGGGACAGGGGGGAGCAATCAGCCCCAGCATTTT | CASGLGTGGSNQPQHF
NA | TRBJ1-4 | NA | TRBV5-1 | TGCGCCAGCAGCGGCGGTGCAACTAATGAAAAACTGTTTTTT | CASSGGATNEKLFF
TRBD2 | TRBJ2-5 | few | TRBV7-9 | TGTGCCAGCAGCGCAGGACTAGCGGGGGCTGAGACCCAGTACTTC | CASSAGLAGAETQYF
TRBD1 | TRBJ1-2 | few | TRBV7-9 | TGTGCCAGCAGCCCCGCAGGGGGCGATGGCTACACCTTC | CASSPAGGDGYTF
TRBD2 | TRBJ2-3 | few | TRBV5-1 | TGCGCCAGCAAATTAGCGGGAGGGCCTATAACAGATACGCAGTATTTT | CASKLAGGPITDTQYF
NA | TRBJ2-7 | many | TRBV3-1 | TGTGCCAGCAGGGGGGCAGGGACCTACGAGCAGTACTTC | CASRGAGTYEQYF
NA | TRBJ2-1 | many | TRBV7-8 | TGTGCCAGCAGCTTGGGAGAGTACAATGAGCAGTTCTTC | CASSLGEYNEQFF
TRBD2 | TRBJ2-7 | many | TRBV24-1 | TGTGCCACCAGTGATTCCTCACTAGCGGTACACGACGAGCAGTACTTC | CATSDSSLAVHDEQYF